The following is a TCR beta chain sequence with its context. The sample comes from a study of technical replicates of blood from a handful of donors. Per germline, CDR1 GTSNPN and CDR2 SVGIG (reference sequence). V was pared by 2 bases and J by 4 bases, with 5 bases of the junction left unmatched. This CDR3 contains 15 residues. The repertoire was sequenced with immunoSEQ multiplex PCR; TCRdb's copy has only in-frame clones and lacks some. Of about 14,000 clones detected, 80% to 90% appear once; the ten largest clones hold around 12%. Sequenced: PBMCs. This sequence originates from a human donor in good health. V usage is TRBV30 and J usage is TRBJ2-6; TRBD2 aligns across 7 bases. The CDR3: CAWSRGGIGANVLTF. CDR3 DNA sequence: TGTGCCTGGAGTCGCGGGGGTATCGGGGCCAACGTCCTGACTTTC.